These 20 T cell receptor beta chains originate from one sample sequenced in a study of shared clonotypes between healthy human individuals. Selected positively for CCR7 and CD45RO-negative, naive CD8 cells excluded terminally differentiated effector memory CD45RA+ cells. Profiled with immunoSEQ multiplex PCR; TCRdb holds only in-frame clones, not every one. The sample lists around 2,000,000 clones; about 92% were seen once. Specimen: naive CD8+ T cells from PBMCs. These receptors were obtained from a man younger than 35 in good health. Some clones in this sample may be carry-over from other donors' samples.

The chain couples TRBV30 to TRBJ2-2; D remains unclear. Trimming left V 2 bases short and J 3 bases short, with 13 bases between. This CDR3 contains 15 residues. CDR1 GTSNPN and CDR2 SVGIG come from the germline V gene (reference sequence). CDR3 sequence: CAWSPLVLYTGELFF. Written as DNA, the CDR3 is TGTGCCTGGAGTCCCCTAGTCCTTTACACCGGGGAGCTGTTTTTT. The full variable domain, completed using reference TRBV30 and TRBJ2-2, is SQTIHQWPATLVQPVGSPLSLECTVEGTSNPNLYWYRQAAGRGLQLLFYSVGIGQISSEVPQNLSASRPQDRQFILSSKKLLLSDSGFYLCAWSPLVLYTGELFFGEGSRLTVL.

V is TRBV4-1 and J is TRBJ2-5; 8 bases are a match to TRBD2. The trim removed 1 base at V and 4 bases at J, leaving 2 bases unmatched. The germline V gene encodes CDR1 MGHRA and CDR2 YSYEKL. This CDR3 has 14 residues. The CDR3 bases are TGCGCCAGCAGCCAAGCCCGGGGGGGAGAGACCCAGTACTTC. This codes for CASSQARGGETQYF.

The rearrangement uses TRBV28 and TRBJ2-7; perhaps TRBD1 as D (5 bases). This CDR3 is built from 14 residues. Germline assignment: CDR1 MDHEN and CDR2 SYDVKM. The V and J ends lost 6 bases and 4 bases respectively, with 16 bases between them. The CDR3 region is CASREPRKGYEQYF. The CDR3 DNA reads as TGTGCCAGCAGGGAGCCGCGAAAGGGGTACGAGCAGTACTTC.

The chain links TRBV5-5 to TRBJ2-7, with 10 bases lining up with TRBD1. CDR1 SGHKS and CDR2 YYEKEE come from the germline V gene (reference sequence). This CDR3 spans 15 amino acids. V lost 3 bases to trimming and J lost 1 base; unmatched junction nucleotides: 4. CDR3 in amino acids: CASSYGQGGSYEQYF. The CDR3 DNA sequence: TGTGCCAGCAGCTACGGACAGGGGGGGTCCTACGAGCAGTACTTC.

The CDR3 reads CASSLGRGPLYEQYF. In DNA, the CDR3 is TGTGCCAGCAGCTTAGGGAGGGGGCCACTCTACGAGCAGTACTTC. The chain employs TRBV7-8 and TRBJ2-7, with D perhaps TRBD1 (7 bases). Per germline, CDR1 SGHVS and CDR2 FQNEAQ. The CDR3 extends over 15 amino acids. V was cut by 1 base and J by 3 bases, with 13 bases left in between.

The CDR3 nucleotides read TGCGCCAGCAGCTTTCATCAACCGGGACAGGGGATCTACGAGCAGTACTTC. Protein: CASSFHQPGQGIYEQYF. The chain couples TRBV4-1 to TRBJ2-7, with 10 nucleotides matching TRBD1. The CDR3 loop spans 17 amino acids. Germline V gives CDR1 MGHRA, CDR2 YSYEKL. Trimming took 5 bases from V and 3 from J; bases not matched to a gene: 13.

This clone was observed a single time. The rearrangement links TRBV7-8 to TRBJ2-2; D may be TRBD2 (5 bases). Germline V lookup: CDR1 SGHVS, CDR2 FQNEAQ. The CDR3 runs to 15 residues. V lost 5 bases and J lost 5, with 15 bases in between. CDR3: CASSATIGSTGELFF. The CDR3 bases are TGTGCCAGCAGCGCGACCATTGGGAGTACCGGGGAGCTGTTTTTT.

The chain employs TRBV7-8 and TRBJ2-3; 7 bases agree with TRBD2. Per germline, CDR1 SGHVS and CDR2 FQNEAQ. V shed 0 bases, J shed 1 base, and the junction held 4 bases outside the gene matches. CDR3 length: 16 residues. The CDR3 loop is CASSLAGGPGTDTQYF. For the CDR3, the DNA is TGTGCCAGCAGCTTAGCGGGAGGGCCAGGCACAGATACGCAGTATTTT.

The J gene is TRBJ2-1, the V gene TRBV11-2; D may be TRBD2 (7 bases). The CDR3 is made up of 16 amino acids. The germline V and J ends were trimmed by 5 bases and 3 bases, with 17 bases remaining between them. Germline V lookup: CDR1 SGHAT, CDR2 FQNNGV. The CDR3 DNA sequence: TGTGCCAGCAGCCCAAGGGGGGGGGTGAACTACAATGAGCAGTTCTTC. It translates to CASSPRGGVNYNEQFF.

A single count supports this clone. In the same sample, other DNA sequences code for this CDR3. V usage is TRBV5-1 and J usage is TRBJ2-7; D gene unclear. Germline CDR1 is SGHRS and CDR2 is YFSETQ. With 5 bases removed from V and 0 bases from J, the gap between germline ends came to 9 bases. The CDR3 runs to 13 residues. CDR3 nucleotides: TGCGCCAGCAGTTCTCGGCCCTCCTACGAGCAGTACTTC. Amino acid sequence: CASSSRPSYEQYF.

The chain joins TRBV28 to TRBJ2-3; no clear D gene. This CDR3 has 14 amino acids. V was trimmed by 2 bases and J by 10 bases, leaving 16 bases between them. Per germline, CDR1 MDHEN and CDR2 SYDVKM. CDR3 coding DNA: TGTGCCAGCAGTTTAAGGACGGGCCCAGTGCCGCAGTATTTT. Residues: CASSLRTGPVPQYF.

Regarding this clone: Different DNA sequences within this sample yield the same CDR3. V is TRBV7-9 and J is TRBJ2-2; 12 bases map to TRBD2. The germline V gene has CDR1 SEHNR and CDR2 FQNEAQ (reference sequence). Germline trimming cut 5 bases from V and 5 bases from J; bases unmatched to any gene: 6. The CDR3 is 16 amino acids. In DNA, the CDR3 is TGTGCCAGCAGCCCGACTAGCGGGAGAAGTACCGGGGAGCTGTTTTTT. Its protein is CASSPTSGRSTGELFF. Looking up the rest from reference TRBV7-9 and TRBJ2-2 gives the full variable domain: DTGVSQNPRHKITKRGQNVTFRCDPISEHNRLYWYRQTLGQGPEFLTYFQNEAQLEKSRLLSDRFSAERPKGSFSTLEIQRTEQGDSAMYLCASSPTSGRSTGELFFGEGSRLTVL.

The chain links TRBV30 to TRBJ2-5, with D possibly being TRBD1 or TRBD2 (6 bases each). Trimming pared 5 bases from V and 1 base from J, leaving 23 bases between. This CDR3 is built from 17 residues. The germline gives CDR1 GTSNPN, CDR2 SVGIG (reference sequence). CDR3 amino acids: CAWRQARDGMLQETQYF. The CDR3 bases are TGTGCCTGGCGACAGGCGCGGGACGGGATGCTCCAAGAGACCCAGTACTTC.

V and J are TRBV10-2 and TRBJ1-4, with D possibly matching TRBD1 (5 bases). CDR3 size: 18 residues. Looked up from germline, CDR1 is WSHSY and CDR2 is SAAADI. V lost 6 bases, J lost 5 bases, and 25 bases lay in between. The CDR3 region has the DNA TGCGCCAGCAGGTTCGGGCAGGGTACCCGCGGCGCAAATGAAAAACTGTTTTTT. Translated: CASRFGQGTRGANEKLFF.

V gene TRBV9 combines with J gene TRBJ2-3, with 11 bases lining up with TRBD2. V lost 4 bases, J lost 6 bases, and 10 bases stayed unmatched. This CDR3 has 16 amino acids. Germline V lookup: CDR1 SGDLS, CDR2 YYNGEE. The CDR3 bases are TGTGCCAGCAGCACAGAAGCGGCTAGCGGGAGGGATACGCAGTATTTT. This encodes CASSTEAASGRDTQYF.

The gene calls are TRBV6-1 and TRBJ1-2, with D perhaps matching TRBD1 (5 bases). The CDR3 sequence is 12 residues long. The V and J ends lost 6 bases and 2 bases respectively, with 7 bases between them. The V gene's germline CDR1 is MNHNS and CDR2 SASEGT. The CDR3: CASRDKNYGYTF. Here the CDR3 DNA reads TGTGCCAGCAGGGACAAAAACTATGGCTACACCTTC.

The chain combines TRBV20-1 with TRBJ2-7; D unclear. The CDR3 length is 11 residues. The V and J ends lost 2 bases and 4 bases respectively, with 6 bases between them. Looked up from germline, CDR1 is DFQATT and CDR2 is SNEGSKA (reference sequence). The CDR3 DNA reads TGCAGTGCTAGAATGGGGTACGAGCAGTACTTC. Translated: CSARMGYEQYF.

This chain connects TRBV4-2 to TRBJ2-1; 7 nucleotides match TRBD1. Per the germline V gene, CDR1 is LGHNA and CDR2 is YNFKEQ. With 1 base clipped from V and 6 bases from J, the junction kept 3 bases outside the gene matches. The CDR3 consists of 14 residues. The CDR3 reads CASSQVGTANEQFF. CDR3 bases: TGTGCCAGCAGCCAAGTGGGGACAGCCAATGAGCAGTTCTTC.

The rearrangement uses TRBV10-3 and TRBJ1-2; D gene uncertain. Trimming took off 3 bases at V and 5 bases at J, with 13 bases between the two ends. Germline CDR1 ENHRY, CDR2 SYGVKD. CDR3 length equals 14 residues. The CDR3 protein is CAISERVSVYGYTF. CDR3 nucleotide sequence: TGTGCCATCAGTGAAAGGGTGTCAGTGTATGGCTACACCTTC.

The chain joins TRBV28 to TRBJ2-7; 8 bases line up with TRBD1. J lost 7 bases, V lost 8 bases, and 16 bases had no gene match. Germline V gene data show CDR1 as MDHEN and CDR2 as SYDVKM. The CDR3 is made up of 15 amino acids. CDR3 sequence reads: CASRLEGQGAGEQYF. The DNA of the CDR3 is TGTGCCAGCCGGTTGGAGGGGCAGGGGGCTGGGGAGCAGTACTTC. Full variable domain (outside the CDR3, taken from reference TRBV28 and TRBJ2-7): DVKVTQSSRYLVKRTGEKVFLECVQDMDHENMFWYRQDPGLGLRLIYFSYDVKMKEKGDIPEGYSVSREKKERFSLILESASTNQTSMYLCASRLEGQGAGEQYFGPGTRLTVT.